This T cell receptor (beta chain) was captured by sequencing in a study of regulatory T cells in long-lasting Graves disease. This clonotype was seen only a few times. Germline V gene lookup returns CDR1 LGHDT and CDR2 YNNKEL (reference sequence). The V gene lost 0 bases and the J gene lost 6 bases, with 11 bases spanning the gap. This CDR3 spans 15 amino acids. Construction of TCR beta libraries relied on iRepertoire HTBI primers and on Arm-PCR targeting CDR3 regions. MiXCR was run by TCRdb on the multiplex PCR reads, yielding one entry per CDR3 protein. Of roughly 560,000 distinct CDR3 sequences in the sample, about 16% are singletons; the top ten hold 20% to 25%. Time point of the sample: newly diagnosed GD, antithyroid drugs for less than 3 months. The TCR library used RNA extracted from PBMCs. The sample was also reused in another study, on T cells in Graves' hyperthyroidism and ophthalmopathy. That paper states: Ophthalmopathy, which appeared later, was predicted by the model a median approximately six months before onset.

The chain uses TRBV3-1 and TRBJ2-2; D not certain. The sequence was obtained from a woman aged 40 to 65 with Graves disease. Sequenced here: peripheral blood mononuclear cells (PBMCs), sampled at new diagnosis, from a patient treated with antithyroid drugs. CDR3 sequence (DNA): TGTGCCAGCAGCCAAGAACTACTGGTTTCCGGGGAGCTGTTTTTT. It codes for CASSQELLVSGELFF.